The source of this T cell receptor (beta chain) is a study of Ad26.COV2.S vaccination and SARS-CoV-2 variants. Study details: Enrolled in COV1001, the donor was in the Ad26.COV2.S trial arm, which received the vaccine. Findings and caveats of the study: Reportedly, spike-specific CD8+ and CD4+ T cell responses achieved substantial breadth once vaccination had taken place.

Stated treatment: some 20 received Ad26.COV2.S at low or high dose, single or two shots; roughly 5 received placebo; per-sample allocation not given. The samples were gathered on day 63 after the first injection of vaccine or placebo. The data were produced by immunoSEQ multiplex PCR, yet TCRdb's version contains in-frame clones alone and is incomplete. This sample carries roughly 510,000 clones, 87% of them seen once, and the ten largest clones take roughly 13%. Germline lookup yields CDR1 SGHTA and CDR2 FQGNSA. Trimming removed 5 bases at V and 1 base at J, with 11 bases between. CDR3 length equals 14 residues. In regard to this clone: As yet, its antigen is unknown. This specimen includes other DNA sequences encoding the same CDR3.

This clonotype originated in a person aged 18 to 65 who received the Ad26.COV2.S COVID-19 vaccine or a placebo. The chain uses TRBV7-2 and TRBJ1-1; D is ambiguous. The sample was peripheral blood, taken in a trial of Ad26.COV2.S vaccine versus placebo. The DNA for the CDR3 is TGTGCCAGCAGCCTCGTGGGCGGGAACACTGAAGCTTTCTTT. It specifies CASSLVGGNTEAFF.